This T cell receptor beta chain was identified in a study of T-cell memory formation after mild COVID-19. About the study: TCR clusters mostly belonged to single donors.

Study-wide findings and caveats: CD4+ contracting clones were mainly CM and EM; CD8+ ones, EMRA.

The CDR3 extends over 11 residues, inclusive of both ends. Looked up from germline, CDR1 is LNHNV and CDR2 is YYDKDF (reference sequence). This clonotype has just a few counts. Its antigen is currently unknown. A read error is likely, as this CDR3 ends without the conserved phenylalanine or tryptophan. The limits of the CDR3 on the DNA are not certain, so only TCRdb's listed CDR3 is given. Using constant-segment primers, 5'RACE produced TCR alpha and TCR beta cDNA libraries carrying sample barcodes and UMIs. TCRdb redid the calling of the 5' RACE reads with MiXCR, one entry per CDR3 protein. This table holds hundreds of thousands of distinct CDR3 sequences, approximately 24% found once.

This sequence joins TRBV15 and TRBJ2-5. Sequencing was carried out using PBMCs or a T cell subset sorted from them (not recorded which). The sequence came from an adult woman who had mild COVID-19 (a few samples of this study predate the infection). Cell type and time point are not known. The CDR3 here is CATSRDRSVVL.